The next 31 T cell receptor beta chains were all read from a single sample in a study of CXCR3-negative and CXCR3-positive naive CD8 T cells. These receptors are not linked to any known antigen. Study-level findings and limits: CXCR3-positive naive cells had TRB CDR3s that were more hydrophobic than CXCR3-negative naive cells had.

Through 5' RACE with UMI labels, the TRB cDNA libraries were prepared. Using the 5' RACE reads, TCRdb records one entry per CDR3 protein without DNA. Found here are around 60,000 distinct CDR3 sequences; the top ten clones hold approximately 0.8%. Input material: naive CXCR3+ CD8+ T cells from blood. As for subset: CD45RO-CCR7+CD27+CD95- naive CD8+ T cells expressing CXCR3 (TNR3+). The receptor source for this set is a human donor in good health. Some clones in this sample may be carry-over from other donors' samples.

The V and J genes are TRBV6-1 and TRBJ1-6. The CDR3 contains 17 residues. Germline CDR1 reads MNHNS; CDR2 reads SASEGT. This CDR3 reads CASSDPWGDGGNSPLHF.

The chain is built from TRBV11-2 and TRBJ2-2; TCRdb picks TRBD1, but there is no DNA to check that call. The CDR3 totals 17 residues. Germline V gives CDR1 SGHAT, CDR2 FQNNGV. This chain's CDR3 is CASSLSSEGAFTGELFF. The complete variable domain, with remaining parts taken from reference TRBV11-2 and TRBJ2-2, reads EAGVAQSPRYKIIEKRQSVAFWCNPISGHATLYWYQQILGQGPKLLIQFQNNGVVDDSQLPKDRFSAERLKGVDSTLKIQPAKLEDSAVYLCASSLSSEGAFTGELFFGEGSRLTVL.

The chain recombines TRBV19 with TRBJ1-5; as DNA is missing, the TRBD1 call by TCRdb cannot be tested. The length of the CDR3 is 15 residues. Germline V CDR1 and CDR2: LNHDA, SQIVND (reference sequence). The CDR3 sequence: CASSMPYQGHQPQHF.

The chain links TRBV25-1 to TRBJ2-7. This CDR3 is built from 12 residues. Germline CDR1 is MGHDK and CDR2 is SYGVNS. CDR3 sequence reads: CASSESRLEQYF.

The chain uses TRBV12-3 or TRBV12-4 and TRBJ2-1; TCRdb selects TRBD1, and the lack of DNA leaves this call unchecked. The CDR3 runs 14 residues. The CDR3 loop is CASSLAGGLDEQFF.

The chain employs TRBV2 and TRBJ2-2; TCRdb's D call of TRBD2 is untestable without DNA. This CDR3 contains 16 residues. The V gene's germline CDR1 is SNHLY and CDR2 FYNNEI. The CDR3 is CASSPGTSGTTGELFF.

This chain joins TRBV6-5 and TRBJ2-5. Germline CDR1 is MNHEY and CDR2 is SVGAGI. CDR3 length: 15 amino acids. Here the CDR3 reads CASSYSQSSIGTQYF.

The chain links TRBV15 to TRBJ1-5; the D call from TCRdb, TRBD1, cannot be confirmed without DNA. CDR1 is LNHNV, CDR2 YYDKDF, per germline (reference sequence). This CDR3 is built from 15 residues. The CDR3 reads CATSRGGGADQPQHF.

The chain has TRBV19 and TRBJ2-7. CDR1 and CDR2 (germline): LNHDA, SQIVND (reference sequence). The CDR3 runs 14 residues. This chain's CDR3 is CASSSYSLGVEQYF.

This chain joins TRBV6-4 and TRBJ2-1. Germline-derived CDR1 and CDR2 are MRHNA and SNTAGT. The CDR3 consists of 15 residues. CDR3 residues: CASSEESTDYNEQFF.

This chain connects TRBV7-2 to TRBJ1-1. Per germline, CDR1 SGHTA and CDR2 FQGNSA. The CDR3 is 16 residues long. CDR3 sequence: CASSLDAGWRTSEAFF.

The gene calls are TRBV7-3 and TRBJ1-5; lacking DNA, the TRBD1 call made by TCRdb goes unchecked. Germline V gene sequence: CDR1 SGHTA, CDR2 FQGTGA. CDR3 length: 13 amino acids. CDR3 sequence: CASSRGLGQPQHF. Looking up the rest from reference TRBV7-3 and TRBJ1-5 gives the full variable domain: GAGVSQTPSNKVTEKGKYVELRCDPISGHTALYWYRQSLGQGPEFLIYFQGTGAADDSGLPNDRFFAVRPEGSVSTLKIQRTERGDSAVYLCASSRGLGQPQHFGDGTRLSIL.

The rearrangement joins TRBV6-1 to TRBJ2-3; without DNA, the TCRdb call of TRBD1 cannot be checked. The CDR3 covers 17 residues. The germline V gene has CDR1 MNHNS and CDR2 SASEGT. The chain's CDR3 is CASIGDWGVAFTDTQYF.

The chain links TRBV7-9 to TRBJ2-7; no DNA is available, so the TRBD1 call from TCRdb remains unchecked. There are 13 residues in the CDR3. Per the germline V gene, CDR1 is SEHNR and CDR2 is FQNEAQ (reference sequence). The CDR3 region is CASSPPTIYEQYF.

The chain links TRBV14 to TRBJ1-4; no DNA is available, so the TRBD1 call from TCRdb remains unchecked. CDR1 is SGHDN and CDR2 is FVKESK in the germline V gene. This CDR3 contains 17 residues. CDR3 protein: CASSQGLAGGSHEKLFF. Based on the CDR3 plus reference TRBV14 and TRBJ1-4, the full variable domain is EAGVTQFPSHSVIEKGQTVTLRCDPISGHDNLYWYRRVMGKEIKFLLHFVKESKQDESGMPNNRFLAERTGGTYSTLKVQPAELEDSGVYFCASSQGLAGGSHEKLFFGSGTQLSVL.

The rearrangement links TRBV29-1 to TRBJ1-3. The CDR3 extends over 14 amino acids. Germline CDR1 is SQVTM and CDR2 is ANQGSEA. CDR3 amino acids: CSVELWDSGNTIYF.

The chain links TRBV3-1 to TRBJ2-7; checking the TCRdb D call of TRBD2 is not possible without DNA. The CDR3 loop spans 14 amino acids. The V gene's germline CDR1 is LGHDT and CDR2 YNNKEL (reference sequence). The CDR3 protein is CASSPSASPYEQYF.

The chain employs TRBV7-2 and TRBJ2-1. Germline CDR1 SGHTA, CDR2 FQGNSA. The CDR3 has 11 residues. CDR3 residues: CASSSAGEQFF.

V is TRBV6-1 and J is TRBJ2-3; TCRdb names TRBD2, which stays unverified in the absence of DNA. This CDR3 spans 17 amino acids. Germline values: CDR1 MNHNS, CDR2 SASEGT. This CDR3 is CASTPPAGGQFTDTQYF.

V is TRBV6-2 or TRBV6-3 and J is TRBJ2-1. CDR3 length equals 13 residues. Germline V gene sequence: CDR1 MNHEY, CDR2 SVGEGT. The CDR3 here is CASSYLSPREQFF.

V and J are TRBV4-1 and TRBJ2-5; TCRdb names TRBD1, which stays unverified in the absence of DNA. Germline-derived CDR1 and CDR2 are MGHRA and YSYEKL. The CDR3 length is 15 residues. This chain's CDR3 is CASSPRDVDQETQYF.

V and J are TRBV7-9 and TRBJ2-5; as DNA is missing, the TRBD2 call by TCRdb cannot be tested. In germline, CDR1 is SEHNR, CDR2 FQNEAQ (reference sequence). This CDR3 region has 15 residues. The CDR3 sequence: CASSPTGSYQETQYF.

The chain combines TRBV3-1 with TRBJ2-7. The CDR3 sequence is 15 residues long. Germline assignment: CDR1 LGHDT and CDR2 YNNKEL (reference sequence). The CDR3 spells CASSPFLGSSYEQYF.

This sequence joins TRBV29-1 and TRBJ2-1. Germline lookup yields CDR1 SQVTM and CDR2 ANQGSEA. The CDR3 sequence is 13 residues long. The CDR3 sequence is CSVPIGVYNEQFF.

This chain joins TRBV12-3 or TRBV12-4 and TRBJ1-6; TCRdb calls TRBD1, which cannot be checked without DNA. The CDR3 covers 13 residues. The CDR3 sequence: CASSLEQGVPLHF.

V and J are TRBV21-1 and TRBJ1-1; TCRdb's assignment of TRBD1 cannot be checked, as there is no DNA. TRBV21-1 is noted as a pseudogene. This CDR3 spans 13 amino acids. The CDR3: CASIAGDRGPAFF.

The chain couples TRBV7-9 to TRBJ2-5. CDR1 SEHNR and CDR2 FQNEAQ come from the germline V gene (reference sequence). CDR3 length: 13 residues. The CDR3 is CASSFSGIETQYF.

V and J are TRBV5-1 and TRBJ2-7. CDR3 length: 12 amino acids. The germline CDR1 and CDR2 sequences are SGHRS and YFSETQ. CDR3 in amino acids: CASQGTSYEQYF.

This rearrangement joins TRBV12-3 or TRBV12-4 to TRBJ2-2; without DNA, the TCRdb call of TRBD1 cannot be checked. CDR3 size: 13 residues. The CDR3 loop reads CASTGGETGELFF.

The chain combines TRBV12-3 or TRBV12-4 with TRBJ2-2; TCRdb selects TRBD1, and the lack of DNA leaves this call unchecked. This CDR3 is 14 amino acids long. CDR3 loop: CASRDDRNTGELFF.

The chain links TRBV29-1 to TRBJ2-7; TCRdb returns TRBD1, unconfirmable since there is no DNA. CDR3 length: 12 amino acids. Germline V gene data show CDR1 as SQVTM and CDR2 as ANQGSEA. This CDR3 is CSVEARGYEQYF.